The 27 T cell receptor beta chains given below trace back to one sample, sequenced in a study of graft-versus-host responses after intestinal transplantation. The assay was immunoSEQ multiplex PCR, and TCRdb's table has in-frame clones only and misses some. The sample lists about 3,200 clones; 85% to 95% were seen once. Sequences were derived from bone marrow, sampled 350 to 400 days after transplant. These receptors all stem from a human patient who received an intestinal transplant, so some T cells may come from the graft donor.

On this clone itself: A junction end diverges from the germline sequence, so it may reflect a read error. V is TRBV4-2 and J is TRBJ2-2; 11 nucleotides align to TRBD2. The germline gives CDR1 LGHNA, CDR2 YNFKEQ. The CDR3 sequence is 17 residues long. CDR3 residues: CASSQVVLAGDTGELFF. CDR3 bases: TGTGCCAGCAGTCAAGTCGTACTAGCGGGGGACACCGGGGAGCTGTTTTTT.

This chain joins TRBV2 and TRBJ2-3, with D unclear. V gave up 8 bases and J gave up 6 bases, with 12 bases separating them. The length of the CDR3 is 12 residues. In germline, CDR1 is SNHLY, CDR2 FYNNEI. The CDR3 protein is CASGQGSDTQYF. In DNA, the CDR3 is TGTGCCAGCGGTCAAGGGTCTGATACGCAGTATTTT.

This clone was observed a single time. The chain employs TRBV10-2 and TRBJ2-6, with a possible D match to TRBD2 (6 bases). Trimming pared 0 bases from V and 0 bases from J, leaving 9 bases between. CDR3 length: 17 amino acids. Looked up from germline, CDR1 is WSHSY and CDR2 is SAAADI. The DNA for the CDR3 is TGCGCCAGCAGTGAGTCCGGGAGCAACTCTGGGGCCAACGTCCTGACTTTC. Its translation is CASSESGSNSGANVLTF.

Only one count was recorded for this clone. The rearrangement links TRBV7-3 to TRBJ2-2; 8 nucleotides match TRBD1. With 1 base clipped from V and 6 bases from J, the junction kept 13 bases outside the gene matches. Germline V gives CDR1 SGHTA, CDR2 FQGTGA. The CDR3 is 18 residues long. In DNA, the CDR3 is TGTGCCAGCAGCTTAATTTTCCCCGGGACAGGCGTCCCCGGGGAGCTGTTTTTT. As protein: CASSLIFPGTGVPGELFF.

The V gene is TRBV6-5, the J gene TRBJ1-1; D is unclear. There are 13 residues in the CDR3. Deletions cut 5 bases from V and 2 bases from J, with 9 bases between. The V gene's germline CDR1 is MNHEY and CDR2 SVGAGI. The DNA for the CDR3 is TGTGCCAGCAGTGAACGGGGAAACACTGAAGCTTTCTTT. This codes for CASSERGNTEAFF.

J is TRBJ2-6 and V is TRBV28; possible D gene TRBD1, 5 bases. The CDR3 length is 18 residues. V lost 2 bases and J lost 2, with 16 bases in between. CDR1 and CDR2 from the germline V gene are MDHEN and SYDVKM. The CDR3 region is CASSLRQGLRTGANVLTF. The CDR3 DNA sequence: TGTGCCAGCAGTTTACGGCAGGGTTTAAGGACTGGGGCCAACGTCCTGACTTTC.

The chain combines TRBV28 with TRBJ2-3; 8 bases are a match to TRBD2. This CDR3 is 16 amino acids long. CDR1 MDHEN and CDR2 SYDVKM come from the germline V gene. The J segment lost 4 bases and the V segment lost 4 bases, leaving 10 bases of the junction unmatched. This chain's CDR3 is CASSYQSGSVADTQYF. CDR3 nucleotides: TGTGCCAGCAGTTATCAAAGCGGGAGTGTGGCAGATACGCAGTATTTT.

The rearrangement uses TRBV18 and TRBJ1-6; 10 nucleotides align to TRBD1. Germline values: CDR1 KGHSH, CDR2 LQKENI. After removal of 6 bases from V and 0 bases from J, the junction contained 11 bases not matched to a gene. CDR3 length: 19 amino acids. The CDR3 DNA reads TGTGCCAGCTCCCCGGGACAGGGGAGAGTGGGCTCCTATAATTCACCCCTCCACTTT. Protein product: CASSPGQGRVGSYNSPLHF.

Only one count was recorded for this clone. V usage is TRBV9 and J usage is TRBJ1-3, with D perhaps TRBD1 (5 bases). CDR3 size: 13 residues. Germline values: CDR1 SGDLS, CDR2 YYNGEE. Trimming shortened V by 1 base and J by 3 bases, and 5 bases separated the two germline ends. CDR3 bases: TGTGCCAGCAGCGTACAGGGTGGAAACACCATATATTTT. Amino acids: CASSVQGGNTIYF.

This CDR3 reads CASSDGTGGTDTQYF. The CDR3 bases are TGTGCCAGCAGTGACGGGACAGGGGGCACAGATACGCAGTATTTT. V gene TRBV6-4 combines with J gene TRBJ2-3; 10 bases are shared with TRBD1. The V gene end was trimmed by 2 bases and the J gene end by 1 base; junction bases not matched to a gene: 0. This CDR3 region has 15 residues. The V gene's germline CDR1 is MRHNA and CDR2 SNTAGT.

In DNA form, the CDR3 reads TGTGCCAGTAGTACCCCCCGACAGGGACTCGAGACCCAGTACTTC. Protein sequence: CASSTPRQGLETQYF. The rearrangement links TRBV19 to TRBJ2-5, with D tentatively TRBD1 (7 bases). The germline V gene has CDR1 LNHDA and CDR2 SQIVND (reference sequence). This CDR3 region has 15 residues. Between the trimmed V and J ends, which lost 4 bases and 5 bases, there was a span of 17 bases.

V gene TRBV7-3 combines with J gene TRBJ1-2, with 7 bases fitting TRBD1. Unmatched junction bases numbered 3, after V lost 0 bases and J lost 2 bases. CDR1 is SGHTA, CDR2 FQGTGA, per germline. CDR3 length: 15 residues. The CDR3 sequence is CASSLTPGQNYGYTF. CDR3 sequence (DNA): TGTGCCAGCAGCTTAACCCCGGGACAGAACTATGGCTACACCTTC.

The chain combines TRBV5-6 with TRBJ2-5; perhaps D is TRBD1 or TRBD2 (5 bases each). In germline, CDR1 is SGHDT, CDR2 YYEEEE. V gave up 4 bases and J gave up 2 bases, with 15 bases separating them. The CDR3 spans 15 residues. This CDR3 is CASSPTGTTQETQYF. As DNA, the CDR3 is TGTGCCAGCAGCCCAACCGGGACCACACAAGAGACCCAGTACTTC.

CDR3 amino acids: CASSYYPGLADELFF. The CDR3 nucleotides read TGTGCCAGCAGTTACTATCCCGGACTAGCGGATGAGCTGTTTTTT. The rearrangement uses TRBV6-6 and TRBJ2-2, with 10 bases aligning to TRBD2. The CDR3 consists of 15 residues. Per germline, CDR1 MNHNY and CDR2 SVGAGI (reference sequence). The ends lost 1 base at V and 11 bases at J; junction bases unmatched: 7.

This chain uses TRBV2 with TRBJ1-5; no firm D call. This CDR3 is built from 12 residues. The V gene's germline CDR1 is SNHLY and CDR2 FYNNEI. Trimming cost V 3 bases and J 6 bases, with 6 bases left between them. For the CDR3, the DNA is TGTGCCAGCAGTGAGGGAAGTCAGCCCCAGCATTTT. Translation gives CASSEGSQPQHF.

The rearrangement links TRBV7-9 to TRBJ2-1; D not certain. Germline-derived CDR1 and CDR2 are SEHNR and FQNEAQ (reference sequence). The CDR3 covers 16 residues. The germline V and J ends were trimmed by 3 bases and 0 bases, with 12 bases remaining between them. The CDR3, as DNA: TGTGCCAGCAGCTTGGCCCCGAGGAGCTCCTACAATGAGCAGTTCTTC. It yields the protein CASSLAPRSSYNEQFF.

The rearrangement links TRBV11-1 to TRBJ2-2; D may be TRBD2 (7 bases). V lost 4 bases, J lost 4 bases, and 16 bases lay in between. Germline CDR1 reads SGHAT; CDR2 reads FQDESV (reference sequence). The CDR3 is 16 residues long. The CDR3 bases are TGTGCCAGCAGCTGCATCGGGGGGCGGGGCACCGGGGAGCTGTTTTTT. Its translation is CASSCIGGRGTGELFF.

This rearrangement joins TRBV6-4 to TRBJ1-2, with D unresolved. The germline gives CDR1 MRHNA, CDR2 SNTAGT. This CDR3 comprises 17 residues. V lost 5 bases and J lost 4, with 23 bases in between. In DNA, the CDR3 is TGTGCCAGCAGTTTTGATTCCCCACACGGAAAGACCTATGGCTACACCTTC. Amino acids: CASSFDSPHGKTYGYTF.

This clone came up once. The V gene is TRBV29-1, the J gene TRBJ2-5; 9 bases map to TRBD2. From germline, CDR1 is SQVTM and CDR2 ANQGSEA. Trimming removed 8 bases from V and 1 base from J; junction bases left unmatched: 8. The CDR3 sequence is 14 residues long. The CDR3 nucleotides are TGCAGCTCACAAGCGGGGGGCATCCAAGAGACCCAGTACTTC. Amino acids: CSSQAGGIQETQYF.

The chain combines TRBV28 with TRBJ2-2; no definite D call. V lost 3 bases to trimming and J lost 7 bases, with 6 bases between them. The germline CDR1 and CDR2 sequences are MDHEN and SYDVKM. This CDR3 spans 12 amino acids. CDR3 bases: TGTGCCAGCAGTTTGGCAGACGGGGAGCTGTTTTTT. As protein: CASSLADGELFF.

This clone has a single count. The chain has TRBV6-6 and TRBJ2-1, with D hard to call. The CDR3 is made up of 10 amino acids. Looked up from germline, CDR1 is MNHNY and CDR2 is SVGAGI (reference sequence). V gave up 6 bases and J gave up 6 bases, with 3 bases separating them. The CDR3 DNA reads TGTGCCAGCAGCCTCAATGAGCAGTTCTTC. Protein sequence: CASSLNEQFF.

The CDR3 spells CASSPGYTIYF. The CDR3 DNA sequence: TGTGCCAGCAGCCCAGGGTACACCATATATTTT. This sequence joins TRBV11-2 and TRBJ1-3; TRBD1 might be the D (5 bases). Looked up from germline, CDR1 is SGHAT and CDR2 is FQNNGV. The V end lost 5 bases, the J end lost 8 bases, and 7 bases lay between the germline ends. CDR3 size: 11 residues. Using reference TRBV11-2 and TRBJ1-3 for the parts outside the CDR3, the full variable domain is EAGVAQSPRYKIIEKRQSVAFWCNPISGHATLYWYQQILGQGPKLLIQFQNNGVVDDSQLPKDRFSAERLKGVDSTLKIQPAKLEDSAVYLCASSPGYTIYFGEGSWLTVV.

The chain is built from TRBV6-4 and TRBJ2-6, with D possibly being TRBD1 (6 bases). Trimming cost V 5 bases and J 1 base, with 12 bases left between them. The germline CDR1 and CDR2 sequences are MRHNA and SNTAGT. CDR3 length: 16 amino acids. The CDR3 region has the DNA TGTGCCAGCAGTCGGGACACTAGGTCTGGGGCCAACGTCCTGACTTTC. Protein: CASSRDTRSGANVLTF.

The chain has TRBV5-1 and TRBJ1-2; TRBD1 might be the D (5 bases). The CDR3 is 14 amino acids. Per the germline V gene, CDR1 is SGHRS and CDR2 is YFSETQ. V lost 3 bases and J 7 bases, leaving 16 bases between the germline ends. Here the CDR3 reads CASSSRGVVGGYTF. The CDR3 coding sequence is TGCGCCAGCAGCTCCCGGGGGGTGGTTGGTGGCTACACCTTC.

This sequence joins TRBV6-6 and TRBJ2-3; D is unclear. V shed 0 bases and J shed 3 bases, with 7 bases lying between them. CDR3 size: 14 residues. The V gene's germline CDR1 is MNHNY and CDR2 SVGAGI (reference sequence). The DNA of the CDR3 is TGTGCCAGCAGTTACTCGATCCTAACAGATACGCAGTATTTT. It encodes CASSYSILTDTQYF.

The chain recombines TRBV5-4 with TRBJ1-1, with 7 bases matching TRBD1. CDR3 length equals 14 residues. Trimming took 2 bases from V and 1 from J; bases not matched to a gene: 2. From germline, CDR1 is SGHNT and CDR2 YYREEE (reference sequence). For the CDR3, the DNA is TGTGCCAGCAGCTTAGGGGGCAGGAACACTGAAGCTTTCTTT. Translated: CASSLGGRNTEAFF.

The rearrangement uses TRBV6-5 and TRBJ1-2, with TRBD1 matching over 7 bases. There are 16 residues in the CDR3. Germline assignment: CDR1 MNHEY and CDR2 SVGAGI. V trimming: 2 bases; J trimming: 4 bases; junction bases outside the gene matches: 10. CDR3 sequence reads: CASSYADRDLSYGYTF. The CDR3 region has the DNA TGTGCCAGCAGTTACGCCGACAGGGATCTCTCCTATGGCTACACCTTC.